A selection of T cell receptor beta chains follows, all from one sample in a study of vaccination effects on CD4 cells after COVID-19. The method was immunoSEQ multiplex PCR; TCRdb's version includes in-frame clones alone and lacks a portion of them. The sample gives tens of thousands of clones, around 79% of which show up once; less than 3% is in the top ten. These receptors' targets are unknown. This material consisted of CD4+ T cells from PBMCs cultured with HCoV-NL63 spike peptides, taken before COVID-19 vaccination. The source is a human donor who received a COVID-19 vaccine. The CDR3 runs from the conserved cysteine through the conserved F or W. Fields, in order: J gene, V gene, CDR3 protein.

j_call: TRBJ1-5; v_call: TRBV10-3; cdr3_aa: CAISDRSVGNQPQHF
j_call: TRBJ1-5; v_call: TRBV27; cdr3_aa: CASSFATGIPNQPQHF
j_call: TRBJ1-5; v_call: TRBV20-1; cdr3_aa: CSASGRQPQHF
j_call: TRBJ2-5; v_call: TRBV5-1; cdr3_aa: CASSLQEGSVETQYF
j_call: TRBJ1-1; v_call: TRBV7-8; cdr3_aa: CASSRDRGNTEAFF
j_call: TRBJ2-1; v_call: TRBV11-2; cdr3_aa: CASSLLVVGGANYNEQFF
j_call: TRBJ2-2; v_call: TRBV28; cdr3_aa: CATPDRANTGELFF
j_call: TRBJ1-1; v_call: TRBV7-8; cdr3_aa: CASSARRGAEAFF
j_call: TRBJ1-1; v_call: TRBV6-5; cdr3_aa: CASSRQGAEAFF
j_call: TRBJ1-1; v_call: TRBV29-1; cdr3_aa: CSAKVNMDGNTEAFF
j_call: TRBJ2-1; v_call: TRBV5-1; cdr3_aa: CASRSTGSDSYNEQFF
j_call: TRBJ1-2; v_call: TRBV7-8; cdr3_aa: CASSATVNYGYTF
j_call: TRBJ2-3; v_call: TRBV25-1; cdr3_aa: CASRQVGTDTQYF
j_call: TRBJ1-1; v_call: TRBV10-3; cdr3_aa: CAISDRQTNTEAFF
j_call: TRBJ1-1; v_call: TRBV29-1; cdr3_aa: CSVVGTGLSNTEAFF
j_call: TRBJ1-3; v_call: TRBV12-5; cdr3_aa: CASGTSQGYPENTIYF
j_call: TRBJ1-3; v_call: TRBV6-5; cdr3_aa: CASSYNERGNTIYF
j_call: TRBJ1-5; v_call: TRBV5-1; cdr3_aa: CASSSETGGQPQHF
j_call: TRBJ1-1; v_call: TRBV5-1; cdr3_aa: CASSNDRVGGVTEAFF
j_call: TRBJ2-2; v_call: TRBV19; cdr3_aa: CASSPLAGGLTGELFF
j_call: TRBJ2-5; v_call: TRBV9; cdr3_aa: CASSPTRGHIRETQYF
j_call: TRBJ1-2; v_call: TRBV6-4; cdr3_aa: CASRQQGTNYGYTF